This record looks at one T cell receptor (beta chain) sequence and its context. Its antigen remains unknown. TCR beta libraries were made by quantitative 5'-RACE with molecular barcodes. Each CDR3 protein is one row after TCRdb ran MiXCR on the 5' RACE reads. The sample carries 250,000 to 350,000 distinct CDR3 sequences, roughly 20% recorded once. The data stem from a study of CD8 T cells in ankylosing spondylitis. Points from the study as a whole: Blood of patients with ankylosing spondylitis appeared to be characterized by a TCR beta motif of eight highly homologous variants.

Germline-derived CDR1 and CDR2 are DFQATT and SNEGSKA (reference sequence). Trimming left V 3 bases short and J 1 base short, with 9 bases between. The CDR3 consists of 14 residues. The source of this sequence is a male donor with ankylosing spondylitis or in good health (not recorded which). The V call is TRBV20-1, the J call TRBJ2-2, with unresolved D. Sequencing was performed on blood, either unsorted or a sorted T cell fraction (not recorded which). This chain's CDR3 is CSASRQMNTGELFF. The CDR3 DNA reads as TGCAGTGCTAGTAGGCAAATGAACACCGGGGAGCTGTTTTTT.